The 31 T cell receptor beta chains in this list originate from one sample, sequenced in a study of post-analysis software for immune sequencing data. Overall study results and limits: The study found TRBV5-6, TRBV5-1 and TRBV20-1 among a few TRBV segments more frequent in patients than controls.

These receptors are not linked to any known antigen. cDNA libraries of TCR beta carried unique molecular identifiers. TCRdb fed the PCR reads into MiXCR, producing one record per CDR3 protein. The table includes about 570,000 distinct CDR3 sequences, roughly 34% detected once. Source material: blood. These receptors were taken from a girl under 18 with multiple sclerosis.

This clonotype was seen a handful of times. The rearrangement joins TRBV2 to TRBJ1-2; D ambiguous. The CDR3 sequence is 13 residues long. CDR1 SNHLY and CDR2 FYNNEI come from the germline V gene. Trimming cost V 6 bases and J 4 bases, with 12 bases left between them. The CDR3 loop reads CASRWAGSYGYTF. In DNA form, the CDR3 reads TGTGCCAGCAGATGGGCCGGTAGCTATGGCTACACCTTC. The whole variable domain, filled in from reference TRBV2 and TRBJ1-2, reads EPEVTQTPSHQVTQMGQEVILRCVPISNHLYFYWYRQILGQKVEFLVSFYNNEISEKSEIFDDQFSVERPDGSNFTLKIRSTKLEDSAMYFCASRWAGSYGYTFGSGTRLTVV.

This clonotype appeared a few times. V usage is TRBV18 and J usage is TRBJ2-6; no reliable D call. Trimming removed 2 bases at V and 4 bases at J, with 12 bases between. CDR1 and CDR2 (germline): KGHSH, LQKENI. The CDR3 length is 16 residues. The CDR3 sequence: CASSPGQLDGANVLTF. CDR3 nucleotide sequence: TGTGCCAGCTCACCAGGGCAGTTAGACGGGGCCAACGTCCTGACTTTC.

The chain couples TRBV3-1 to TRBJ2-7, with D maybe TRBD1 (5 bases). The length of the CDR3 is 15 residues. V was pared by 1 base and J by 0 bases, with 10 bases between. From germline, CDR1 is LGHDT and CDR2 YNNKEL (reference sequence). The CDR3 loop reads CASSQAQGNSYEQYF. The CDR3 nucleotides read TGTGCCAGCAGCCAAGCTCAGGGCAACTCCTACGAGCAGTACTTC.

This clonotype was recorded a few times. The chain recombines TRBV29-1 with TRBJ2-1; D gene ambiguous. V was shortened by 3 bases and J by 8 bases, with 17 bases between the two germline ends. Germline V gene data show CDR1 as SQVTM and CDR2 as ANQGSEA. This CDR3 has 14 amino acids. The CDR3, as DNA: TGCAGCGTTGATCAGCAGAGCCTCGGCGATGAGCAGTTCTTC. As protein: CSVDQQSLGDEQFF.

The V and J genes are TRBV19 and TRBJ1-2; TRBD1 aligns across 8 bases. V lost 7 bases to trimming and J lost 6 bases; unmatched junction nucleotides: 10. CDR1 is LNHDA and CDR2 is SQIVND in the germline V gene (reference sequence). The length of the CDR3 is 14 residues. The chain's CDR3 is CASTPGGQGNGYTF. CDR3 coding DNA: TGTGCCAGTACCCCAGGGGGCCAGGGGAATGGCTACACCTTC. Filled out from reference TRBV19 and TRBJ1-2, the complete variable domain reads DGGITQSPKYLFRKEGQNVTLSCEQNLNHDAMYWYRQDPGQGLRLIYYSQIVNDFQKGDIAEGYSVSREKKESFPLTVTSAQKNPTAFYLCASTPGGQGNGYTFGSGTRLTVV.

The rearrangement uses TRBV6-1 and TRBJ2-4; weak D call: TRBD2 (6 bases). This CDR3 contains 13 residues. Germline CDR1 and CDR2: MNHNS and SASEGT. Trimming removed 2 bases at V and 8 bases at J, with 10 bases between. The DNA for the CDR3 is TGTGCCAGCAGTGAAAGGTCGGGGGACATTCAGTACTTC. Protein sequence: CASSERSGDIQYF.

In regard to this clonotype: A much larger clone sits a single nucleotide away, making a read error possible. The chain has TRBV29-1 and TRBJ1-2; D not certain. Germline CDR1 is SQVTM and CDR2 is ANQGSEA. V was cut by 5 bases and J by 4 bases, with 8 bases left in between. This CDR3 has 11 amino acids. CDR3 nucleotide sequence: TGCAGCGTTCACAGTTGCTATGGCTACACCTTC. The encoded protein is CSVHSCYGYTF.

Only one count was recorded for this clonotype. The chain links TRBV5-1 to TRBJ2-1; 12 nucleotides line up with TRBD2. CDR3 length: 17 residues. V shed 1 base, J shed 1 base, and the junction held 3 bases outside the gene matches. Per the germline V gene, CDR1 is SGHRS and CDR2 is YFSETQ. In DNA form, the CDR3 reads TGCGCCAGCAGCTTGTCTAGCGGGGGGGTATCCTACAATGAGCAGTTCTTC. Translating gives CASSLSSGGVSYNEQFF.

This clonotype has a handful of counts. The V and J genes are TRBV29-1 and TRBJ2-5; a weak D match, TRBD1 (6 bases). CDR1 and CDR2 from the germline V gene are SQVTM and ANQGSEA. This CDR3 has 13 residues. The V and J ends lost 4 bases and 5 bases respectively, with 14 bases between them. CDR3 residues: CSVAGRGYETQYF. The CDR3 DNA reads TGCAGCGTTGCCGGCAGGGGATACGAGACCCAGTACTTC.

This chain connects TRBV4-3 to TRBJ2-7, with D hard to call. The J call may be faulty, since TRBJ2-4 better matches the DNA end. CDR1 and CDR2 from the germline V gene are LGHNA and YSLEER. The CDR3 contains 17 residues. DNA of the CDR3: TGCGCCAGCAGCCAACTACCAGTTGCCTCCCCCAAAAACATTCAGTACTTC. Its protein product is CASSQLPVASPKNIQYF.

The chain recombines TRBV5-6 with TRBJ2-7; D remains unclear. CDR3 length equals 13 residues. Germline lookup yields CDR1 SGHDT and CDR2 YYEEEE. The germline V and J ends were trimmed by 0 bases and 3 bases, with 7 bases remaining between them. The CDR3 sequence: CASSLGHFYEQYF. The CDR3 nucleotides are TGTGCCAGCAGCTTGGGACACTTCTACGAGCAGTACTTC.

In this sample, this clonotype turned up many times. This chain uses TRBV29-1 with TRBJ2-7; weak D call: TRBD2 (5 bases). The J call may be mistaken, given a closer DNA end match to TRBJ2-5. The germline gives CDR1 SQVTM, CDR2 ANQGSEA. The CDR3 is 12 amino acids. The CDR3: CSVVPPRGTQYF. The CDR3, as DNA: TGCAGCGTAGTACCACCTCGGGGGACCCAGTACTTC.

This clonotype appeared a few times. Here the CDR3 reads CSRAWASGGALDTQYF. The CDR3 region has the DNA TGCAGCCGCGCCTGGGCTAGCGGGGGGGCTCTAGATACGCAGTATTTT. V gene TRBV29-1 combines with J gene TRBJ2-3, with 12 bases lining up with TRBD2. This CDR3 is 16 amino acids long. From germline, CDR1 is SQVTM and CDR2 ANQGSEA. V shed 8 bases, J shed 5 bases, and the junction held 14 bases outside the gene matches.

With regard to this clonotype: At one boundary the junction diverges from the germline segment, which might be a read error. The chain recombines TRBV5-1 with TRBJ1-3; TRBD1 is a possible D gene (5 bases). In germline, CDR1 is SGHRS, CDR2 YFSETQ. The CDR3 has 15 residues. The CDR3 nucleotides are TGCGCCGGCAGCCAGGACACTCCGGTCGGAAACACCATATATTTT. It codes for CAGSQDTPVGNTIYF.

This chain joins TRBV5-1 and TRBJ1-6, with 12 nucleotides matching TRBD1. Unmatched junction bases numbered 9, after V lost 3 bases and J lost 8 bases. Germline loops: CDR1 SGHRS, CDR2 YFSETQ. CDR3 size: 17 residues. CDR3 DNA sequence: TGCGCCAGCAGCTCACGGCGGGACAGGGGGCGCGATTCACCCCTCCACTTT. It specifies CASSSRRDRGRDSPLHF.

This clonotype has just a few counts. The chain uses TRBV20-1 and TRBJ1-4; D is undetermined. The V gene's germline CDR1 is DFQATT and CDR2 SNEGSKA (reference sequence). The V end lost 5 bases, the J end lost 0 bases, and 7 bases lay between the germline ends. This CDR3 has 13 amino acids. The CDR3 nucleotides are TGCAGTGCTTCAGACACAACTAATGAAAAACTGTTTTTT. It translates to CSASDTTNEKLFF.

The rearrangement joins TRBV24-1 to TRBJ2-3; D is perhaps TRBD2 (6 bases). The CDR3 loop spans 15 amino acids. Trimming cost V 7 bases and J 9 bases, with 22 bases left between them. Germline V gives CDR1 KGHDR, CDR2 SFDVKD. The CDR3 DNA reads as TGTGCCACCAGAGAAGGAGTGCGGCCCGGAGGGACGCAGTATTTT. Translating gives CATREGVRPGGTQYF.

The chain recombines TRBV27 with TRBJ2-7, with D possibly being TRBD2 (7 bases). This CDR3 has 15 residues. V dropped 6 bases and J dropped 3 bases, with 18 bases sitting between them. The germline CDR1 and CDR2 sequences are MNHEY and SMNVEV (reference sequence). The CDR3 sequence: CASSRRGADFYEQYF. The CDR3 DNA follows: TGTGCCAGCAGCCGTCGGGGGGCAGATTTCTACGAGCAGTACTTC.

J is TRBJ2-2 and V is TRBV29-1; TRBD1 is a possible D gene (5 bases). This CDR3 is built from 15 residues. Germline V gives CDR1 SQVTM, CDR2 ANQGSEA. Trimming pared 8 bases from V and 2 bases from J, leaving 18 bases between. The CDR3 bases are TGCAGCCCCGGACACCGCTCTACCAACACCGGGGAGCTGTTTTTT. This gives the protein CSPGHRSTNTGELFF.

This clonotype showed up just a few times. V gene TRBV5-5 combines with J gene TRBJ2-7, with 7 bases fitting TRBD1. V was pared by 1 base and J by 0 bases, with 16 bases of the junction left unmatched. There are 19 residues in the CDR3. Looked up from germline, CDR1 is SGHKS and CDR2 is YYEKEE (reference sequence). CDR3 nucleotide sequence: TGTGCCAGCAGCTTGCTACCACAGGGGACGGCCGGTAGCTCCTACGAGCAGTACTTC. Its protein product is CASSLLPQGTAGSSYEQYF.

This chain joins TRBV29-1 and TRBJ2-1, with a weak D call TRBD2 (6 bases). CDR1 is SQVTM and CDR2 is ANQGSEA in the germline V gene. This CDR3 contains 16 residues. Trimming cost V 7 bases and J 1 base, with 20 bases left between them. The CDR3 region has the DNA TGCAGCGGGCGGGGTTGGAGGGTCGGTTCCTACAATGAGCAGTTCTTC. Translating gives CSGRGWRVGSYNEQFF.

This clonotype was seen a few times. The genes are TRBV29-1 and TRBJ2-5; 7 bases are shared with TRBD1. This CDR3 contains 13 residues. V shed 4 bases and J 11 bases; nucleotides not matched to a gene: 13. Germline CDR1 SQVTM, CDR2 ANQGSEA. CDR3 sequence reads: CSVVGGYRGEQYF. The CDR3 bases are TGCAGCGTTGTAGGGGGTTACAGGGGTGAGCAGTACTTC.

The rearrangement uses TRBV6-5 and TRBJ1-1, with TRBD1 as a possible D gene (6 bases). This CDR3 comprises 14 residues. The V end was cut by 5 bases, the J end by 1 base, with 11 bases between. The germline V gene has CDR1 MNHEY and CDR2 SVGAGI. CDR3 nucleotides: TGTGCCAGCAGTCTACAGGGAACGAACACTGAAGCTTTCTTT. Translating it yields CASSLQGTNTEAFF.

This clonotype was seen only a few times. The V call is TRBV24-1, the J call TRBJ2-3; the D is unclear. In germline, CDR1 is KGHDR, CDR2 SFDVKD. The germline V and J ends were trimmed by 8 bases and 4 bases, with 9 bases remaining between them. The length of the CDR3 is 12 residues. In DNA form, the CDR3 reads TGTGCCACCACTTCGAACGCAGATACGCAGTATTTT. Translating gives CATTSNADTQYF.

This clonotype was seen only a few times. J is TRBJ1-2 and V is TRBV28; 9 nucleotides match TRBD1. The CDR3 length is 14 residues. With 3 bases clipped from V and 4 bases from J, the junction kept 3 bases outside the gene matches. Germline V gives CDR1 MDHEN, CDR2 SYDVKM. The CDR3 reads CASSFGTGSYGYTF. The CDR3 coding sequence is TGTGCCAGCAGTTTCGGGACAGGGTCCTATGGCTACACCTTC.

The V gene is TRBV7-2, the J gene TRBJ1-4; possibly TRBD1 for D (5 bases). Trimming cost V 5 bases and J 0 bases, with 13 bases left between them. The CDR3 has 16 residues. The germline V gene encodes CDR1 SGHTA and CDR2 FQGNSA. The CDR3 DNA follows: TGTGCCAGCAGCGTCTGGACAACTGCAACTAATGAAAAACTGTTTTTT. This translates into CASSVWTTATNEKLFF.

This clonotype appeared a few times. The V and J genes are TRBV15 and TRBJ2-1; 9 bases map to TRBD1. V shed 2 bases and J 6 bases; nucleotides not matched to a gene: 8. Germline loops: CDR1 LNHNV, CDR2 YYDKDF (reference sequence). The CDR3 loop spans 16 amino acids. The CDR3: CATSRLGQGSFNEQFF. In nucleotides, the CDR3 is TGTGCCACCAGCAGACTTGGACAGGGGTCGTTCAATGAGCAGTTCTTC.

Of note for this clonotype: The junction departs from germline at one end; a sequencing error may be responsible. The genes are TRBV10-2 and TRBJ1-2, with TRBD1 as a possible D gene (5 bases). This CDR3 is built from 16 residues. Germline V lookup: CDR1 WSHSY, CDR2 SAAADI. The CDR3 DNA reads TGCCCCAGCAGTGGGGCACAATACTATGGCTACTATGGCTACACCTTC. This gives the protein CPSSGAQYYGYYGYTF.

In its sample, this clonotype was seen a few times. The CDR3 region has the DNA TGTGCCAGCAGTTTCCTTGACAGATTCTCCTACGAGCAGTACTTC. Encoded protein: CASSFLDRFSYEQYF. The chain joins TRBV27 to TRBJ2-7; TRBD1 is a possible D gene (5 bases). Germline lookup yields CDR1 MNHEY and CDR2 SMNVEV (reference sequence). V shed 3 bases and J shed 0 bases, with 12 bases lying between them. This CDR3 contains 15 residues.

The chain combines TRBV27 with TRBJ2-5; D call uncertain. This CDR3 has 12 residues. V was pared by 4 bases and J by 9 bases, with 12 bases between. Per germline, CDR1 MNHEY and CDR2 SMNVEV (reference sequence). The CDR3 region has the DNA TGTGCCAGCAGTTCCCCACCAGCAGCCCAGTACTTC. Its protein is CASSSPPAAQYF.

The chain combines TRBV20-1 with TRBJ2-5; 12 positions match TRBD2. J lost 2 bases, V lost 0 bases, and 7 bases had no gene match. The CDR3 totals 17 residues. CDR1 is DFQATT, CDR2 SNEGSKA, per germline (reference sequence). The chain's CDR3 is CSARDSSGGAWQETQYF. CDR3 bases: TGCAGTGCTAGAGACTCTAGCGGGGGGGCCTGGCAAGAGACCCAGTACTTC.